Each of the 31 T cell receptor beta chains below was sequenced from the same sample in a study of response to subunit inactivated influenza vaccine. From the RT-PCR reads, TCRdb called clonotypes with MiXCR, one entry per CDR3 protein. This sample has roughly 700,000 distinct CDR3 sequences, with approximately 15% found just once. The source material was PBMCs from blood, sampled around 14 days before vaccination. All receptors derive from a man aged 45-65 years who received an inactivated influenza vaccine.

The J gene is TRBJ2-3, the V gene TRBV20-1; D possibly matches TRBD1 or TRBD2 (5 bases each). V was trimmed by 4 bases and J by 4 bases, leaving 12 bases between them. The CDR3 is 13 residues long. Per the germline V gene, CDR1 is DFQATT and CDR2 is SNEGSKA (reference sequence). The CDR3 DNA sequence: TGCAGTGCTACCGGGACGGGGCCAGATACGCAGTATTTT. Its protein is CSATGTGPDTQYF.

The V call is TRBV5-4, the J call TRBJ2-5; D may be TRBD2 (5 bases). Per germline, CDR1 SGHNT and CDR2 YYREEE (reference sequence). The V and J ends lost 1 base and 4 bases respectively, with 17 bases between them. This CDR3 is built from 16 residues. CDR3 protein: CASSLTLAGEVETQYF. The CDR3 coding sequence is TGTGCCAGCAGCTTGACCCTAGCAGGAGAAGTAGAGACCCAGTACTTC.

In its sample, this clonotype was seen a few times. V usage is TRBV12-3 or TRBV12-4 and J usage is TRBJ1-4; no definite D call. V gave up 6 bases and J gave up 8 bases, with 10 bases separating them. The CDR3 has 12 amino acids. The CDR3 spells CASRQQAEKLFF. As DNA, the CDR3 is TGTGCCAGCAGACAGCAAGCCGAAAAACTGTTTTTT.

In this sample, this clonotype turned up a few times. The V call is TRBV10-3, the J call TRBJ2-7; no clear D. Germline V gene lookup returns CDR1 ENHRY and CDR2 SYGVKD. The CDR3 is 14 residues long. Trimming shortened V by 0 bases and J by 2 bases, and 8 bases separated the two germline ends. Here the CDR3 reads CAISESGRAYEQYF. CDR3 bases: TGTGCCATCAGTGAGTCAGGCAGAGCCTACGAGCAGTACTTC.

The gene calls are TRBV5-1 and TRBJ2-7, with TRBD1 matching 11 bases. Looked up from germline, CDR1 is SGHRS and CDR2 is YFSETQ. This CDR3 region has 16 residues. V lost 5 bases, J lost 7 bases, and 14 bases stayed unmatched. CDR3 DNA sequence: TGCGCCAGCAGGATCCAATTCGGGACAGGGGGATGGGAGCAGTACTTC. Its protein product is CASRIQFGTGGWEQYF.

The chain recombines TRBV20-1 with TRBJ2-5; D might be TRBD1 (5 bases). The CDR3 has 14 amino acids. The V and J ends lost 5 bases and 2 bases respectively, with 15 bases between them. CDR1 is DFQATT and CDR2 is SNEGSKA in the germline V gene (reference sequence). The CDR3 loop is CSAPHGGAQETQYF. CDR3 nucleotides: TGCAGTGCTCCCCACGGTGGGGCGCAAGAGACCCAGTACTTC.

This clonotype has more than one count but fewer than ten. The rearrangement links TRBV5-6 to TRBJ2-5; 11 positions match TRBD1. Per germline, CDR1 SGHDT and CDR2 YYEEEE. This CDR3 comprises 15 residues. The junction had 5 bases not matched to a gene; V was cut back by 2 bases and J by 5 bases. CDR3: CASSFGQGAWETQYF. CDR3 DNA sequence: TGTGCCAGCAGCTTCGGACAGGGGGCGTGGGAGACCCAGTACTTC.

The chain couples TRBV10-2 to TRBJ1-1; D is perhaps TRBD1 (6 bases). From germline, CDR1 is WSHSY and CDR2 SAAADI. Trimming pared 2 bases from V and 11 bases from J, leaving 18 bases between. This CDR3 is 14 amino acids long. This CDR3 reads CASSEARGPSGAFF. Written as DNA, the CDR3 is TGCGCCAGCAGTGAGGCCAGGGGCCCCTCTGGGGCTTTCTTT.

This clonotype was detected ten times or more. In DNA form, the CDR3 reads TGTGCCAGCAGCCGAGGGGGTGACGCTTTCTTT. It yields the protein CASSRGGDAFF. This chain links TRBV12-3 or TRBV12-4 with TRBJ1-1; possible D gene TRBD1, 6 bases. The CDR3 sequence is 11 residues long. The ends were cut back, 6 bases at V and 11 bases at J, with 13 bases in the middle.

This clonotype was picked up a small number of times. This chain links TRBV28 with TRBJ2-2; D is possibly TRBD2 (5 bases). The CDR3 totals 15 residues. V shed 7 bases and J shed 5 bases, with 17 bases lying between them. Germline-derived CDR1 and CDR2 are MDHEN and SYDVKM. DNA of the CDR3: TGTGCCAGCACCATAATCGGGGAGAGTACCGGGGAGCTGTTTTTT. Residues: CASTIIGESTGELFF.

In this sample, this clonotype turned up a few times. The rearrangement uses TRBV2 and TRBJ2-5, with TRBD1 matching over 10 bases. CDR3 length equals 15 residues. Trimming cost V 4 bases and J 3 bases; bases outside gene matches: 5. CDR1 is SNHLY, CDR2 FYNNEI, per germline. Here the CDR3 reads CASSAVGQGEETQYF. Here the CDR3 DNA reads TGTGCCAGCAGTGCGGTCGGACAGGGGGAAGAGACCCAGTACTTC. The variable domain in full, completed from reference TRBV2 and TRBJ2-5, reads EPEVTQTPSHQVTQMGQEVILRCVPISNHLYFYWYRQILGQKVEFLVSFYNNEISEKSEIFDDQFSVERPDGSNFTLKIRSTKLEDSAMYFCASSAVGQGEETQYFGPGTRLLVL.

This clonotype was observed a handful of times. This sequence joins TRBV6-1 and TRBJ2-2; 7 bases align to TRBD1. Germline trimming cut 10 bases from V and 0 bases from J; bases unmatched to any gene: 11. The CDR3 extends over 16 amino acids. Germline loops: CDR1 MNHNS, CDR2 SASEGT. The CDR3 protein is CATLPPGQANTGELFF. The DNA for the CDR3 is TGTGCCACCCTCCCCCCCGGACAGGCGAACACCGGGGAGCTGTTTTTT.

CDR3 in amino acids: CASSRQGRNQPQHF. The CDR3 nucleotides are TGTGCCAGCAGCAGACAGGGTCGAAATCAGCCCCAGCATTTT. The chain couples TRBV27 to TRBJ1-5, with TRBD1 matching 7 bases. Germline CDR1 and CDR2: MNHEY and SMNVEV (reference sequence). This CDR3 comprises 14 residues. Trimming took 6 bases from V and 4 from J; bases not matched to a gene: 6.

This clonotype was picked up a small number of times. V and J are TRBV6-2 or TRBV6-3 and TRBJ2-5; D gene unclear. The CDR3 length is 14 residues. CDR1 is MNHEY and CDR2 is SVGEGT in the germline V gene. Trimming shortened V by 6 bases and J by 5 bases, and 16 bases separated the two germline ends. The CDR3 DNA reads as TGTGCCAGCAGACGACATAAGGCCGGGGAGACCCAGTACTTC. As protein: CASRRHKAGETQYF.

V usage is TRBV11-2 and J usage is TRBJ2-2; 9 bases align to TRBD2. Trimming at V came to 5 bases and at J to 2 bases, leaving 12 bases not matched to a gene. The CDR3 spans 18 residues. Germline V gene sequence: CDR1 SGHAT, CDR2 FQNNGV. The CDR3 is CASSQSPTSGGNTGELFF. The DNA of the CDR3 is TGTGCCAGCAGCCAATCACCGACTAGCGGAGGAAACACCGGGGAGCTGTTTTTT.

This clonotype showed up just a few times. The chain has TRBV29-1 and TRBJ1-2; D not resolved. Germline V lookup: CDR1 SQVTM, CDR2 ANQGSEA. Trimming took 4 bases from V and 8 from J, leaving 26 bases between them. This CDR3 region has 16 residues. CDR3 DNA: TGCAGCGTTGCAGGTCCGACCGATGTACGGAGGGTAGGCTACACCTTC. This translates into CSVAGPTDVRRVGYTF.

This clonotype was seen a handful of times. This rearrangement joins TRBV14 to TRBJ2-5; TRBD2 might be the D (6 bases). The CDR3 covers 14 residues. Between the trimmed V and J ends, which lost 0 bases and 6 bases, there was a span of 11 bases. Germline V lookup: CDR1 SGHDN, CDR2 FVKESK. The DNA for the CDR3 is TGTGCCAGCAGCCAAGATAAGGGGAGGCAGACCCAGTACTTC. Translation: CASSQDKGRQTQYF.

The chain joins TRBV5-1 to TRBJ2-1, with D possibly TRBD1 on 6 matching bases. CDR1 and CDR2 from the germline V gene are SGHRS and YFSETQ. The CDR3 contains 13 residues. Deletions cut 3 bases from V and 7 bases from J, with 11 bases between. The CDR3 reads CASSSDRHNEQFF. As DNA, the CDR3 is TGCGCCAGCAGCTCCGACAGGCATAATGAGCAGTTCTTC.

This clonotype turned up a few times. This chain connects TRBV15 to TRBJ1-4; the D is unclear. The CDR3 totals 15 residues. The V end lost 1 base, the J end lost 8 bases, and 14 bases lay between the germline ends. Germline V gene data show CDR1 as LNHNV and CDR2 as YYDKDF (reference sequence). The CDR3 spells CATSRGRDTGEKLFF. The DNA for the CDR3 is TGTGCCACCAGCAGAGGACGGGATACGGGAGAAAAACTGTTTTTT.

This chain connects TRBV28 to TRBJ2-2; the match to TRBD2 covers 15 bases. The CDR3 consists of 17 residues. V lost 5 bases and J lost 5; bases outside the gene matches: 6. Per germline, CDR1 MDHEN and CDR2 SYDVKM. Here the CDR3 DNA reads TGTGCCAGCAGTCCCCTGGGACTAGCGGGAGGTACCGGGGAGCTGTTTTTT. Translation: CASSPLGLAGGTGELFF.

This clonotype has a handful of counts. The chain combines TRBV9 with TRBJ2-7; D unresolved. Germline CDR1 reads SGDLS; CDR2 reads YYNGEE. The V gene lost 4 bases and the J gene lost 2 bases, with 16 bases spanning the gap. The length of the CDR3 is 15 residues. Here the CDR3 DNA reads TGTGCCAGCAGCCCTTGGGCAGACATGACCTACGAGCAGTACTTC. This gives the protein CASSPWADMTYEQYF.

This clonotype was found a few times. The genes are TRBV20-1 and TRBJ2-2; D unresolved. The CDR3 length is 13 residues. The ends were cut back, 1 base at V and 8 bases at J, with 11 bases in the middle. CDR1 is DFQATT and CDR2 is SNEGSKA in the germline V gene (reference sequence). CDR3 DNA sequence: TGCAGTGCTAGAGTACCACCGAGGGGGGAGCTGTTTTTT. Protein product: CSARVPPRGELFF.

The V gene is TRBV12-3 or TRBV12-4, the J gene TRBJ2-3; 13 nucleotides align to TRBD2. The CDR3 sequence is 17 residues long. V dropped 6 bases and J dropped 0; count of bases not matched to a gene: 6. In DNA, the CDR3 is TGTGCCAGCAGGCCGGGACTAGCGGGACCCAGCACAGATACGCAGTATTTT. This sequence encodes CASRPGLAGPSTDTQYF.

This clonotype was observed many times. The chain joins TRBV12-3 or TRBV12-4 to TRBJ2-7; 7 positions match TRBD2. The CDR3 spans 14 residues. V gave up 8 bases and J gave up 4 bases; unmatched junction bases: 11. In nucleotides, the CDR3 is TGTGCCAGCGATCCCCTAGCGGAAAATTACGAGCAGTACTTC. Protein sequence: CASDPLAENYEQYF.

The V call is TRBV3-1, the J call TRBJ1-2; D ambiguous. This CDR3 contains 16 residues. Trimming stripped 0 bases from V and 7 bases from J, with 18 bases between. Germline CDR1 and CDR2: LGHDT and YNNKEL (reference sequence). The CDR3 DNA reads TGTGCCAGCAGCCAAGATTGGGAACCGGCGGGTGGTGGCTACACCTTC. Protein sequence: CASSQDWEPAGGGYTF.

J is TRBJ1-1 and V is TRBV7-9, with 11 bases matching TRBD1. The CDR3 spans 16 residues. V was pared by 5 bases and J by 6 bases, with 11 bases of the junction left unmatched. The germline V gene has CDR1 SEHNR and CDR2 FQNEAQ (reference sequence). The CDR3 sequence: CASSPWDRGSGAEAFF. CDR3 DNA: TGTGCCAGCAGCCCGTGGGACAGGGGGTCGGGGGCTGAAGCTTTCTTT. Together with reference TRBV7-9 and TRBJ1-1, the CDR3 gives the full variable domain: DTGVSQNPRHKITKRGQNVTFRCDPISEHNRLYWYRQTLGQGPEFLTYFQNEAQLEKSRLLSDRFSAERPKGSFSTLEIQRTEQGDSAMYLCASSPWDRGSGAEAFFGQGTRLTVV.

A few counts support this clonotype. The genes are TRBV5-4 and TRBJ2-1; 9 bases line up with TRBD1. Germline V gene sequence: CDR1 SGHNT, CDR2 YYREEE (reference sequence). The CDR3 extends over 15 amino acids. With 4 bases clipped from V and 4 bases from J, the junction kept 6 bases outside the gene matches. DNA of the CDR3: TGTGCCAGCAGCACGGGGACAGGGAGGTACAATGAGCAGTTCTTC. Amino acids: CASSTGTGRYNEQFF.

The chain links TRBV7-3 to TRBJ2-1; D unclear. Trimming pared 0 bases from V and 1 base from J, leaving 10 bases between. The CDR3 length is 16 residues. Germline values: CDR1 SGHTA, CDR2 FQGTGA. The CDR3 reads CASSLTWRGSYNEQFF. The DNA of the CDR3 is TGTGCCAGCAGCTTAACGTGGAGAGGATCCTACAATGAGCAGTTCTTC.

V gene TRBV10-3 combines with J gene TRBJ2-5, with 10 bases identical to TRBD1. The junction had 11 bases not matched to a gene; V was cut back by 5 bases and J by 5 bases. The CDR3 spans 16 residues. CDR1 ENHRY and CDR2 SYGVKD come from the germline V gene. For the CDR3, the DNA is TGTGCCATCAGTTCGGGGACAGGGGCTTCTTATGAGACCCAGTACTTC. Protein sequence: CAISSGTGASYETQYF.

This clonotype was seen a handful of times. The chain recombines TRBV29-1 with TRBJ2-1, with D unclear. Germline V gene lookup returns CDR1 SQVTM and CDR2 ANQGSEA. CDR3 size: 15 residues. V shed 6 bases and J shed 0 bases, with 15 bases lying between them. The CDR3, as DNA: TGCAGCGTCGGGTCGTCTACGAGCTCCTACAATGAGCAGTTCTTC. It translates to CSVGSSTSSYNEQFF.

This clonotype turned up a few times. The V call is TRBV4-3, the J call TRBJ2-5; TRBD2 agrees at 8 bases. The CDR3 runs 16 residues. The ends lost 0 bases at V and 7 bases at J; junction bases unmatched: 10. CDR1 is LGHNA, CDR2 YSLEER, per germline. Here the CDR3 DNA reads TGCGCCAGCAGCCAAGAGTTTTATGGCGGGGGGCGGACCCAGTACTTC. Amino acids: CASSQEFYGGGRTQYF.